This T cell receptor (beta chain) emerged from a study of blood T cell repertoires in COVID-19. Turning to the study itself: COVID-19 samples from acute and convalescent phases originated in the United States, Italy and Spain. Sources were T cells, B-cell-depleted T cells, or PBMCs; the material itself was cDNA or gDNA.

In the source study's methods: Reference gene primer amplification gave nucleated cell count estimates. Assay: immunoSEQ multiplex PCR; the TCRdb copy retains only in-frame clones and omits some. V and J calls and clone size come straight from that table; D and trimming were deduced from the DNA. The data hold around 300,000 clones, with around 90% observed a single time. Sequenced input: peripheral blood. The receptor was isolated from a man aged 50-60 years with acute or convalescent COVID-19.

CDR3 coding DNA: TGTGCCAGCAGTCGTACAGGCCTCGAGCAGTACTTC. Translation: CASSRTGLEQYF. The chain is built from TRBV7-8 and TRBJ2-7, with D tentatively TRBD1 (5 bases). The germline V and J ends were trimmed by 6 bases and 6 bases, with 12 bases remaining between them. Per germline, CDR1 SGHVS and CDR2 FQNEAQ. This CDR3 spans 12 amino acids. The variable domain in full, with the rest retrieved from reference TRBV7-8 and TRBJ2-7, is GAGVSQSPRYKVAKRGQDVALRCDPISGHVSLFWYQQALGQGPEFLTYFQNEAQLDKSGLPSDRFFAERPEGSVSTLKIQRTQQEDSAVYLCASSRTGLEQYFGPGTRLTVT.